These 3 T cell receptor beta chains share one sample of origin, sequenced in a study of control samples from healthy donors and cancer patients. The table came from immunoSEQ multiplex PCR; TCRdb's copy has only in-frame clones and leaves some out. The sample shows approximately 58,000 clones, around 87% of them seen only once. The material sequenced was PBMCs. Source of these receptors: a woman in her sixties or seventies with lung cancer.

V gene TRBV28 combines with J gene TRBJ2-5; D possibly corresponds to TRBD1 (5 bases). V was trimmed by 6 bases and J by 5 bases, leaving 16 bases between them. The CDR3 has 14 residues. Germline V gene lookup returns CDR1 MDHEN and CDR2 SYDVKM. The CDR3: CASRLGRPGETQYF. The CDR3 bases are TGTGCCAGCAGACTGGGGCGTCCAGGGGAGACCCAGTACTTC. The variable domain in full, with the rest retrieved from reference TRBV28 and TRBJ2-5, is DVKVTQSSRYLVKRTGEKVFLECVQDMDHENMFWYRQDPGLGLRLIYFSYDVKMKEKGDIPEGYSVSREKKERFSLILESASTNQTSMYLCASRLGRPGETQYFGPGTRLLVL.

The V and J genes are TRBV7-9 and TRBJ1-6; D uncertain. Germline-derived CDR1 and CDR2 are SEHNR and FQNEAQ (reference sequence). V shed 5 bases and J shed 0 bases, with 8 bases lying between them. The CDR3 contains 15 residues. The CDR3 DNA sequence: TGTGCCAGCAGCCGAGGAAGCTCCTATAATTCACCCCTCCACTTT. Its translation: CASSRGSSYNSPLHF. The full variable domain, its missing parts supplied by reference TRBV7-9 and TRBJ1-6, is DTGVSQNPRHKITKRGQNVTFRCDPISEHNRLYWYRQTLGQGPEFLTYFQNEAQLEKSRLLSDRFSAERPKGSFSTLEIQRTEQGDSAMYLCASSRGSSYNSPLHFGNGTRLTVT.

This clone was seen a handful of times. The V gene is TRBV18, the J gene TRBJ1-2; tentatively, D is TRBD1 (5 bases). The CDR3 contains 18 residues. Germline V gene data show CDR1 as KGHSH and CDR2 as LQKENI. Trimming removed 5 bases at V and 0 bases at J, with 22 bases between. DNA for the CDR3: TGTGCCAGCTCAAAGGGGACCGGCGCGGAAGCAGCTAACTATGGCTACACCTTC. Protein sequence: CASSKGTGAEAANYGYTF.